The source of this T cell receptor beta chain is a study of blood T cell repertoires in COVID-19. There are 16 residues in the CDR3. Germline V CDR1 and CDR2: MNHEY, SMNVEV (reference sequence). On this clone itself: At one end the junction does not follow the germline gene, possibly because of a read error.

The assay was immunoSEQ multiplex PCR, and TCRdb's table has in-frame clones only and misses some. The table records about 74,000 clones, around four fifths of them present only once. Material for sequencing was peripheral blood. This TCR came from a man aged 65 to 85 with acute or convalescent COVID-19. The chain recombines TRBV27 with TRBJ2-7; the match to TRBD2 covers 8 bases. The chain's CDR3 is CASRLYGSGSHNEQYF. In DNA, the CDR3 is TGTGCCAGCAGATTATACGGCAGCGGGAGTCACAACGAGCAGTACTTC.